The following is a TCR beta chain sequence with its context. This CDR3 is built from 14 residues. V was shortened by 5 bases and J by 1 base, with 11 bases between the two germline ends. This entry is derived from a study of response to subunit inactivated influenza vaccine. MiXCR, run by TCRdb on the RT-PCR reads, gives a single entry per CDR3 protein. The sample shows more than 550,000 distinct CDR3 sequences, over 9% of them seen only once. Separately, the same data were catalogued under a study of T cells expressing NK-cell markers. That source adds: The authors made TCR beta cDNA libraries by 5'RACE template switching. This switching added a universal primer site and UMIs. Out of eight donors sequenced, seven tested HCMV-seropositive and the remaining one seronegative. Restricting sorting to alpha-beta TCR T cells was achieved in several experiments by an anti-gamma-delta TCR antibody. These clonotypes, the leaders elsewhere, also led the CD3+CD56-NKG2C+ fraction in a few donors. Evidence did not settle whether expanded NKG2C+ T cell clones targeted HCMV.

The receptor was derived from a middle-aged man who received an inactivated influenza vaccine. The sample in question was PBMCs from blood, obtained on the day of vaccination. The rearrangement joins TRBV12-3 or TRBV12-4 to TRBJ2-5; no definite D call. The CDR3: CASSPGRLQETQYF. CDR3 coding DNA: TGTGCCAGCAGTCCGGGCCGTCTCCAAGAGACCCAGTACTTC.